The clone carrying this T cell receptor (beta chain) was picked up a small number of times. Its antigen is not known. The sample comes from a study of T cell responses to AZD1222 COVID-19 vaccine. Regarding the study as a whole: Females made up more of the donors, who were largely white British, and clonal diversity may have come out too low.

Trimming left V 7 bases short and J 0 bases short, with 19 bases between. This CDR3 spans 16 amino acids. The germline CDR1 and CDR2 sequences are SNHLY and FYNNEI. The method was immunoSEQ multiplex PCR; TCRdb's version includes in-frame clones alone and lacks a portion of them. The sample shows about 150,000 clones, about nine tenths of them seen only once. The rearrangement uses TRBV2 and TRBJ2-7; D perhaps matches TRBD2 (6 bases). Sequences were derived from peripheral blood, sampled 28 days after the second AZD1222 dose. This sequence originates from an adult who received the AZD1222 COVID-19 vaccine. The CDR3 loop reads CASKTGPGRSSYEQYF. CDR3 in DNA: TGTGCCAGCAAGACGGGTCCAGGGAGGAGCTCCTACGAGCAGTACTTC.